Following are 6 T cell receptor beta chains from one sample sequenced in a study of blood T cell repertoires in COVID-19. Clones were sequenced by immunoSEQ multiplex PCR, and TCRdb holds only the in-frame ones, with some missing. This table has roughly 25,000 clones, 88% appearing once. The sequenced material came from peripheral blood. These receptors were collected from a man aged 70-80 years in a cohort sampled during active COVID-19.

This chain links TRBV7-2 with TRBJ1-5; D is unresolved. This CDR3 has 15 residues. Per the germline V gene, CDR1 is SGHTA and CDR2 is FQGNSA. V gave up 2 bases and J gave up 0 bases, with 8 bases separating them. The CDR3: CASSLNSYSNQPQHF. CDR3 DNA: TGTGCCAGCAGCTTAAACAGCTATAGCAATCAGCCCCAGCATTTT.

The rearrangement joins TRBV5-1 to TRBJ1-6, with a possible D match to TRBD1 (5 bases). Looked up from germline, CDR1 is SGHRS and CDR2 is YFSETQ. V shed 7 bases and J shed 0 bases, with 14 bases lying between them. This CDR3 contains 16 residues. Written as DNA, the CDR3 is TGCGCCAGCGGTAAGGGGCAACTCTCCTATAATTCACCCCTCCACTTT. It is translated as CASGKGQLSYNSPLHF. The whole variable domain, filled in from reference TRBV5-1 and TRBJ1-6, reads KAGVTQTPRYLIKTRGQQVTLSCSPISGHRSVSWYQQTPGQGLQFLFEYFSETQRNKGNFPGRFSGRQFSNSRSEMNVSTLELGDSALYLCASGKGQLSYNSPLHFGNGTRLTVT.

This clone has only one observation. J is TRBJ2-6 and V is TRBV7-8, with D tentatively TRBD1 (6 bases). CDR3 length: 18 residues. Per germline, CDR1 SGHVS and CDR2 FQNEAQ. The V end was cut by 2 bases, the J end by 0 bases, with 14 bases between. The CDR3 is CASSLRDRKSSGANVLTF. DNA for the CDR3: TGTGCCAGCAGCTTACGTGACAGGAAGAGCTCTGGGGCCAACGTCCTGACTTTC. The full variable domain, with the rest looked up from reference TRBV7-8 and TRBJ2-6, is GAGVSQSPRYKVAKRGQDVALRCDPISGHVSLFWYQQALGQGPEFLTYFQNEAQLDKSGLPSDRFFAERPEGSVSTLKIQRTQQEDSAVYLCASSLRDRKSSGANVLTFGAGSRLTVL.

The sample holds a few counts of this clone. V is TRBV4-2 and J is TRBJ1-2; 8 bases line up with TRBD1. V was clipped by 5 bases and J by 0 bases; unmatched bases: 2. The CDR3 is 14 residues long. The germline CDR1 and CDR2 sequences are LGHNA and YNFKEQ. The CDR3 coding sequence is TGTGCCAGCAGCACAGGGGGGACTAACTATGGCTACACCTTC. Encoded protein: CASSTGGTNYGYTF.

The chain recombines TRBV5-1 with TRBJ2-5; 7 nucleotides match TRBD1. This CDR3 has 13 amino acids. V dropped 4 bases and J dropped 3; count of bases not matched to a gene: 3. The germline gives CDR1 SGHRS, CDR2 YFSETQ. CDR3 in amino acids: CASSPDRKETQYF. In DNA, the CDR3 is TGCGCCAGCAGCCCGGACAGGAAAGAGACCCAGTACTTC. Full variable domain (missing parts from reference TRBV5-1 and TRBJ2-5): KAGVTQTPRYLIKTRGQQVTLSCSPISGHRSVSWYQQTPGQGLQFLFEYFSETQRNKGNFPGRFSGRQFSNSRSEMNVSTLELGDSALYLCASSPDRKETQYFGPGTRLLVL.

The chain employs TRBV10-3 and TRBJ2-7; D unclear. This CDR3 is 12 amino acids long. Germline loops: CDR1 ENHRY, CDR2 SYGVKD. Trimming took off 7 bases at V and 6 bases at J, with 13 bases between the two ends. This chain's CDR3 is CAINLERSEQYF. The CDR3 DNA sequence: TGTGCCATCAACCTAGAGCGTTCCGAGCAGTACTTC.